The next 25 T cell receptor beta chains were all read from a single sample in a study of CD8+CD57+ T cells in acquired aplastic anemia. An expansion of CD8+CD57+ cells by flow cytometry had been shown in patients chosen for sequencing. Both TCR beta VDJ combination and CDR3 sequence profiling were carried out. Genomic DNA was the template for this profiling. Using its own MiXCR run on the reads, TCRdb lists one record per CDR3 protein. The sample has 250,000 to 300,000 distinct CDR3 sequences, about three fifths seen once. Sequencing used sorted CD4+, CD8+, or CD8+CD57+ T cells (not recorded which) from PBMCs. The origin of the receptors is a human donor with aplastic anemia.

This clonotype was counted between two and nine times. The V and J genes are TRBV9 and TRBJ2-2; D remains unclear. The germline V and J ends were trimmed by 1 base and 5 bases, with 0 bases remaining between them. The CDR3 is made up of 11 amino acids. Germline V gene sequence: CDR1 SGDLS, CDR2 YYNGEE. CDR3 protein: CASSVTGELFF. In nucleotides, the CDR3 is TGTGCCAGCAGCGTAACCGGGGAGCTGTTTTTT.

The gene calls are TRBV4-3 and TRBJ1-2; 8 nucleotides match TRBD1. This CDR3 is 17 amino acids long. Germline-derived CDR1 and CDR2 are LGHNA and YSLEER. V was pared by 4 bases and J by 2 bases, with 12 bases of the junction left unmatched. CDR3 DNA sequence: TGCGCCAGCAGCCCCCTCGGGGACAGGCCGCCCAACTATGGCTACACCTTC. Translation gives CASSPLGDRPPNYGYTF.

This clonotype was seen ten or more times. CDR3 coding DNA: TGTGCCAGCAGCCAAGGGATCCAGACCCAGTACTTC. Residues: CASSQGIQTQYF. This rearrangement joins TRBV7-6 to TRBJ2-5; D unresolved. V lost 5 bases, J lost 6 bases, and 10 bases lay in between. CDR1 is SGHVS, CDR2 FNYEAQ, per germline. This CDR3 has 12 residues.

To note about this clonotype: No conserved phenylalanine or tryptophan is present at the end of the CDR3, so a read error is the likely explanation. This chain connects TRBV20-1 to TRBJ2-3, with 9 bases that match TRBD2. Germline V CDR1 and CDR2: DFQATT, SNEGSKA (reference sequence). The CDR3 runs 15 residues. V gave up 6 bases and J gave up 3 bases; unmatched junction bases: 10. The CDR3 spells CSAEGAGGGTDTQYS. Written as DNA, the CDR3 is TGCAGTGCCGAGGGAGCGGGAGGAGGTACAGATACGCAGTATTCC.

Ten or more counts support this clonotype. The chain joins TRBV12-3 or TRBV12-4 to TRBJ1-6; 11 bases are a match to TRBD1. The CDR3 is 14 residues long. Trimming took 6 bases from V and 10 from J; bases not matched to a gene: 5. CDR3 protein: CASSLGQGGSPLHF. The CDR3 nucleotides read TGTGCCAGCAGCTTGGGACAGGGGGGATCACCCCTCCACTTT.

To note about this clonotype: A read error may explain this, as a much larger clone is one base away. This sequence joins TRBV6-1 and TRBJ1-3, with D perhaps matching TRBD1 (5 bases). Germline loops: CDR1 MNHNS, CDR2 SASEGT. The germline V and J ends were trimmed by 8 bases and 3 bases, with 14 bases remaining between them. The CDR3 runs to 14 residues. CDR3 protein: CASGPRGFGNTIYF. Written as DNA, the CDR3 is TGTGCCAGCGGGCCAAGGGGCTTTGGAAACACCATATATTTT.

This clonotype was observed many times. This sequence joins TRBV5-4 and TRBJ1-5; a possible D gene is TRBD1 (5 bases). The CDR3 covers 15 residues. V was clipped by 6 bases and J by 5 bases, with 18 bases between them. Germline CDR1 SGHNT, CDR2 YYREEE (reference sequence). CDR3 in DNA: TGTGCCAGCACCCCCGGAGGGGTATTATATCAGCCCCAGCATTTT. Encoded protein: CASTPGGVLYQPQHF. The full variable domain, completed using reference TRBV5-4 and TRBJ1-5, is ETGVTQSPTHLIKTRGQQVTLRCSSQSGHNTVSWYQQALGQGPQFIFQYYREEENGRGNFPPRFSGLQFPNYSSELNVNALELDDSALYLCASTPGGVLYQPQHFGDGTRLSIL.

Concerning this clonotype: Likely a read error: the CDR3 ends without its conserved phenylalanine or tryptophan. It is unclear where the CDR3 begins or ends on the DNA, so no DNA is shown, and the CDR3 is as TCRdb lists it. This chain joins TRBV20-1 and TRBJ2-6; the table's D gene call, TRBD2, was not cross checked with the DNA. Germline V lookup: CDR1 DFQATT, CDR2 SNEGSKA (reference sequence). The CDR3 sequence runs 8 residues, both termini included. The CDR3 loop is CSALSGTS.

This chain connects TRBV19 to TRBJ1-5; D unresolved. V was pared by 0 bases and J by 0 bases, with 18 bases between. The CDR3 totals 19 residues. Germline V gives CDR1 LNHDA, CDR2 SQIVND (reference sequence). CDR3 DNA sequence: TGTGCCAGTAGTATAGATCCGGAGGGCAGCACCTATAGCAATCAGCCCCAGCATTTT. It encodes CASSIDPEGSTYSNQPQHF.

This clonotype was counted many times. The chain carries TRBV6-1 and TRBJ2-3; perhaps D is TRBD1 or TRBD2 (6 bases each). Germline V gives CDR1 MNHNS, CDR2 SASEGT. This CDR3 region has 13 residues. V was pared by 7 bases and J by 2 bases, with 10 bases between. In DNA, the CDR3 is TGTGCCAGCAAGGAGGGGGTCACAGATACGCAGTATTTT. This translates into CASKEGVTDTQYF.

There are a few counts of this clonotype. The chain recombines TRBV9 with TRBJ1-1; no reliable D call. This CDR3 has 13 amino acids. The germline V and J ends were trimmed by 4 bases and 12 bases, with 19 bases remaining between them. Germline CDR1 is SGDLS and CDR2 is YYNGEE. This chain's CDR3 is CASSPEAGLAPFF. The CDR3 nucleotides read TGTGCCAGCAGCCCGGAGGCAGGTTTGGCCCCTTTCTTT.

J is TRBJ1-1 and V is TRBV19, with D maybe TRBD1 (6 bases). Between the trimmed V and J ends, which lost 5 bases and 0 bases, there was a span of 10 bases. Germline CDR1 reads LNHDA; CDR2 reads SQIVND (reference sequence). This CDR3 region has 14 residues. CDR3 nucleotides: TGTGCCAGTAGTGAGTCAGGGGTGAACACTGAAGCTTTCTTT. Residues: CASSESGVNTEAFF.

This clonotype was recorded a few times. The chain is built from TRBV15 and TRBJ2-3; D is ambiguous. Germline-derived CDR1 and CDR2 are LNHNV and YYDKDF (reference sequence). CDR3 size: 14 residues. Trimming cost V 1 base and J 2 bases, with 7 bases left between them. DNA of the CDR3: TGTGCCACCAGCAGAGTGGGGTACACAGATACGCAGTATTTT. It specifies CATSRVGYTDTQYF.

V is TRBV7-9 and J is TRBJ1-5; 8 positions agree with TRBD1. Germline loops: CDR1 SEHNR, CDR2 FQNEAQ (reference sequence). The CDR3 runs to 14 residues. With 5 bases clipped from V and 4 bases from J, the junction kept 4 bases outside the gene matches. The CDR3, as DNA: TGTGCCAGCAGCGATGACAGGGGAAATCAGCCCCAGCATTTT. It is translated as CASSDDRGNQPQHF.

The chain recombines TRBV12-3 or TRBV12-4 with TRBJ1-2; D is possibly TRBD1 (6 bases). The germline V and J ends were trimmed by 6 bases and 4 bases, with 15 bases remaining between them. The CDR3 sequence is 14 residues long. CDR3 in DNA: TGTGCCAGCAGAGAACAGGGATGGCTCTATGGCTACACCTTC. Translating gives CASREQGWLYGYTF.

The chain joins TRBV10-3 to TRBJ1-1, with 7 bases matching TRBD1. This CDR3 region has 12 residues. After removal of 9 bases from V and 4 bases from J, the junction contained 5 bases not matched to a gene. Germline loops: CDR1 ENHRY, CDR2 SYGVKD. The CDR3 protein is CAISTGPTEAFF. In nucleotides, the CDR3 is TGTGCCATTTCGACAGGGCCCACTGAAGCTTTCTTT.

This clonotype was recorded a few times. The V and J genes are TRBV29-1 and TRBJ2-1; perhaps TRBD1 as D (6 bases). CDR3 length equals 12 residues. Germline values: CDR1 SQVTM, CDR2 ANQGSEA. With 7 bases removed from V and 4 bases from J, the gap between germline ends came to 11 bases. CDR3 sequence reads: CSDLGGYNEQFF. In nucleotides, the CDR3 is TGCAGCGACTTAGGGGGTTACAATGAGCAGTTCTTC.

This chain uses TRBV20-1 with TRBJ2-3; possible D gene TRBD1, 6 bases. Germline CDR1 and CDR2: DFQATT and SNEGSKA (reference sequence). V lost 0 bases to trimming and J lost 3 bases, with 19 bases between them. CDR3 length: 17 residues. Written as DNA, the CDR3 is TGCAGTGCTAGAGATCGTGAGGAGGACAGTGCAACAGATACGCAGTATTTT. It encodes CSARDREEDSATDTQYF.

The chain has TRBV10-3 and TRBJ2-1, with 10 positions matching TRBD2. The CDR3 extends over 14 amino acids. Germline V CDR1 and CDR2: ENHRY, SYGVKD. Trimming removed 10 bases from V and 5 bases from J; junction bases left unmatched: 8. This chain's CDR3 is CATQAGGPNNEQFF. The CDR3 coding sequence is TGTGCCACCCAAGCGGGAGGGCCGAACAATGAGCAGTTCTTC.

This rearrangement joins TRBV19 to TRBJ2-7; 7 bases fit TRBD1. Germline V lookup: CDR1 LNHDA, CDR2 SQIVND (reference sequence). This CDR3 contains 13 residues. V gave up 6 bases and J gave up 5 bases; unmatched junction bases: 7. CDR3 coding DNA: TGTGCCAGTAGAAACAGGGGTGCCGACGAGCAGTACTTC. As protein: CASRNRGADEQYF.

The CDR3 DNA sequence: TGTGCCAGCAGCGTCAGAAGGTCTGGAGGTAGCTCCTACGAGCAGTACTTC. Amino acids: CASSVRRSGGSSYEQYF. V usage is TRBV9 and J usage is TRBJ2-7; D may be TRBD2 (5 bases). This CDR3 comprises 17 residues. CDR1 and CDR2 from the germline V gene are SGDLS and YYNGEE. V lost 2 bases, J lost 0 bases, and 18 bases lay in between.

This clonotype was counted a single time. The chain couples TRBV3-1 to TRBJ2-7; the D call may be TRBD1 or TRBD2 (7 bases each). The CDR3 loop spans 16 amino acids. V was trimmed by 6 bases and J by 3 bases, leaving 21 bases between them. CDR1 is LGHDT and CDR2 is YNNKEL in the germline V gene (reference sequence). CDR3 bases: TGTGCCAGCAGTAACAGGGGCTCCAGGGAGGGCTACGAGCAGTACTTC. Translated: CASSNRGSREGYEQYF.

The chain couples TRBV2 to TRBJ2-7, with TRBD1 identical over 10 bases. V dropped 9 bases and J dropped 3; count of bases not matched to a gene: 11. Germline CDR1 SNHLY, CDR2 FYNNEI. The CDR3 length is 15 residues. The CDR3 region has the DNA TGTGCCAGTAGGCCCGGACAGGGGGTTAGCTACGAGCAGTACTTC. Translating gives CASRPGQGVSYEQYF.

This clonotype came up once. The chain couples TRBV12-3 or TRBV12-4 to TRBJ2-7; 7 nucleotides agree with TRBD1. The J segment lost 5 bases and the V segment lost 1 base, leaving 11 bases of the junction unmatched. This CDR3 is built from 16 residues. Here the CDR3 DNA reads TGTGCCAGCAGTTTAGAGGGCAGGGGGTTTGAACACGAGCAGTACTTC. Its protein is CASSLEGRGFEHEQYF.

CDR3 DNA: TGTGCCAGCACCGACAACAATGAGCAGTTCTTC. As protein: CASTDNNEQFF. The rearrangement links TRBV2 to TRBJ2-1; D is unclear. This CDR3 has 11 amino acids. Germline loops: CDR1 SNHLY, CDR2 FYNNEI. Trimming took 7 bases from V and 5 from J, leaving 6 bases between them.